The 4 T cell receptor beta chains below were found in one sample sequenced in a study of identical twins. TCRdb ran MiXCR on the 5' RACE reads and lists one entry per CDR3 protein. The sample consists of about 520,000 distinct CDR3 sequences, about 20% of them appearing once. These sequences were also reported in another study, on T cells expressing NK-cell markers.

Sample: CD4+ T cells sorted from blood. These receptors originate from a woman aged 18-35 years in good health.

This clonotype has at least ten counts. This sequence joins TRBV5-1 and TRBJ1-2; D is unresolved. Germline CDR1 is SGHRS and CDR2 is YFSETQ. The CDR3 is 13 residues long. V was trimmed by 5 bases and J by 2 bases, leaving 10 bases between them. For the CDR3, the DNA is TGCGCCAGCAGGGCGGACGGAAACTATGGCTACACCTTC. It translates to CASRADGNYGYTF.

This clonotype was counted at least ten times. The chain is built from TRBV20-1 and TRBJ2-1; maybe TRBD1 (5 bases). The V gene's germline CDR1 is DFQATT and CDR2 SNEGSKA (reference sequence). This CDR3 comprises 14 residues. V was cut by 5 bases and J by 0 bases, with 11 bases left in between. The CDR3 sequence is CSAVDSRSYNEQFF. The CDR3 region has the DNA TGCAGTGCTGTAGACAGCCGCTCCTACAATGAGCAGTTCTTC.

The J gene is TRBJ2-1, the V gene TRBV6-2 or TRBV6-3; D unresolved. V gave up 5 bases and J gave up 12 bases, with 11 bases separating them. Germline V gene lookup returns CDR1 MNHEY and CDR2 SVGEGT. The CDR3 totals 11 residues. CDR3 coding DNA: TGTGCCAGCAGTCCCTCCCGTCGGCAGTTCTTC. Protein sequence: CASSPSRRQFF.

This chain uses TRBV2 with TRBJ2-3; 8 bases align to TRBD2. This CDR3 contains 18 residues. J lost 6 bases, V lost 4 bases, and 18 bases had no gene match. Germline V gene lookup returns CDR1 SNHLY and CDR2 FYNNEI. For the CDR3, the DNA is TGTGCCAGCAGTGTCCCCATTTTGACGGGGGGGCCGGTGGATACGCAGTATTTT. Its translation: CASSVPILTGGPVDTQYF.